Given below is one TCR beta chain in context. Resections took place in Japan or China from about 2014 to 2017. The germline CDR1 and CDR2 sequences are SGHDT and YYEEEE. J gave up 4 bases and V 4 bases, and 8 bases lay outside the gene matches. The CDR3 has 15 residues. Here immunoSEQ multiplex PCR was the method, and the copy in TCRdb shows in-frame clones only, minus some. The sample yields several thousand clones, about 80% seen once. This specimen comes from a study of immune evolution from preneoplasia to lung adenocarcinoma. The sequencing input was FFPE normal lung tissue adjacent to the tumor. This receptor was obtained from a person aged 50-69 years with lung adenocarcinoma. This sequence joins TRBV5-6 and TRBJ1-1; 9 nucleotides line up with TRBD1. The CDR3 here is CASSPGTGWGTEAFF. The CDR3 DNA sequence: TGTGCCAGCAGCCCCGGGACAGGGTGGGGCACTGAAGCTTTCTTT.